This TCR beta chain was retrieved from a study of cytomegalovirus exposure and HLA in healthy donors. Notes on the study in general: An analysis was carried out later, and it reportedly showed fewer N-insertions in an Asian-associated ancestry cluster than the approximately 610-donor mean.

Amplification used 60 Vbeta primers and 13 Jbeta primers. The table came from immunoSEQ multiplex PCR; TCRdb's copy has only in-frame clones and leaves some out. Among some 160,000 clones listed, roughly 80% were seen once. The CDR3 covers 15 residues. Per the germline V gene, CDR1 is LNHNV and CDR2 is YYDKDF (reference sequence). V was clipped by 1 base and J by 6 bases, with 14 bases between them. About this clone: The antigen is not known.

This receptor was obtained from a male donor in good health and CMV-seropositive. Specimen: PBMCs. This chain uses TRBV15 with TRBJ2-3; D is undetermined. The CDR3 nucleotides are TGTGCCACCAGCAGAGTTCGAGCCCTCAGGGATACGCAGTATTTT. Translated, it gives CATSRVRALRDTQYF.